A selection of T cell receptor beta chains follows, all from one sample in a study of metastatic and nonmetastatic thyroid tumors. TCRdb re-analyzed the PCR reads using MiXCR. The repertoire consists of 30,000 or so clones, with over 20% occurring once and the leading ten covering roughly 15%. Specimen: blood. Receptors originate from a female donor with papillary thyroid cancer or a benign thyroid nodule (not recorded which). Some clones in this sample may be carry-over from other donors' samples. The CDR3 runs from the conserved cysteine through the conserved F or W. Fields, in order: J gene, D gene, clone size, V gene, CDR3 protein, CDR3 DNA. A D gene is named only where the DNA matches it firmly. Clone size is given for some rows only: seen once, a few or many times, or a class if the clone is expanded.

TRBJ2-1 | TRBD2 | medium-sized | TRBV27 | CASSLSGTSGYNEQFF | TGTGCCAGCTCCCTCTCCGGGACTAGCGGCTACAATGAGCAGTTCTTC
TRBJ1-2 | . | . | TRBV30 | CAWSDNYVYTF | TGTGCCTGGAGTGACAACTATGTCTACACATTC
TRBJ2-7 | TRBD2 | many | TRBV20-1 | CSALHSGRGTYEQYF | TGCAGTGCTCTCCATAGCGGGAGAGGGACCTACGAGCAGTACTTC
TRBJ1-4 | . | few | TRBV27 | CASSLWGGANEKLFF | TGTGCCAGCAGTTTATGGGGGGGGGCTAATGAAAAACTGTTTTTT
TRBJ2-2 | TRBD2 | . | TRBV11-1 | CAITPGLAGFTGGLFF | TGTGCCATCACCCCAGGGCTAGCGGGGTTCACCGGGGGGCTGTTTTTT
TRBJ1-1 | . | . | TRBV6-2/TRBV6-3 | CASIYGTAVLEAFF | TGTGCCAGCATTTACGGGACTGCCGTCCTTGAAGCTTTCTTT
TRBJ2-7 | . | many | TRBV5-4 | CASSLEAGPAGEQYF | TGTGCCAGCAGCTTGGAAGCAGGGCCTGCAGGGGAGCAGTACTTC
TRBJ1-1 | TRBD1 | many | TRBV6-1 | CASTSSHRGKAFF | TGTGCCAGCACCTCATCACACAGGGGAAAAGCTTTCTTT
TRBJ2-2 | TRBD1 | many | TRBV5-1 | CASSLAGGSNTGELFF | TGCGCCAGCAGCTTGGCAGGGGGATCGAACACCGGGGAGCTGTTTTTT
TRBJ2-5 | . | . | TRBV10-1 | CASSGDRKETKYF | TGCGCCAGCAGTGGAGACAGGAAAGAGACCAAGTACTTC
TRBJ2-5 | . | many | TRBV3-1 | CASSLRLETQYF | TGTGCCAGCAGCCTCCGGTTAGAGACCCAGTACTTC
TRBJ2-7 | . | few | TRBV27 | CASSLGNEKCF | TGTGCCAGCAGTTTAGGTAACGAGAAGTGCTTC
TRBJ2-6 | . | many | TRBV30 | CAWSLGGGAGANVLTF | TGTGCCTGGAGCCTAGGAGGGGGGGCTGGGGCCAACGTCCTGACTTTC
TRBJ2-6 | . | many | TRBV4-2 | CASSLYRPSLGANVLTF | TGTGCCAGCAGCCTATACCGACCCTCTCTCGGGGCCAACGTCCTGACTTTC
TRBJ2-1 | . | many | TRBV12-3/TRBV12-4 | CASSLRQPLRSYNEQFF | TGTGCCAGCAGTTTAAGGCAGCCTCTTAGGTCCTACAATGAGCAGTTCTTC
TRBJ2-7 | TRBD1 | medium-sized | TRBV6-1 | CASTGQSYEQYF | TGTGCCAGCACGGGACAGTCCTACGAGCAGTACTTC
TRBJ2-3 | . | many | TRBV20-1 | CSAIRPDSQNTQYF | TGCAGTGCTATTAGGCCCGATTCACAGAATACGCAGTATTTT
TRBJ1-2 | . | . | TRBV9 | CASSVWTRDAYTF | TGTGCCAGCAGCGTGTGGACAAGGGACGCCTACACCTTC
TRBJ2-1 | . | . | TRBV19 | CASSVDIYNEQFF | TGTGCCAGTAGTGTCGACATCTACAATGAGCAGTTCTTC
TRBJ2-2 | . | few | TRBV19 | CASSIGGAGELFF | TGTGCCAGTAGTATAGGCGGGGCCGGGGAGCTGTTTTTT
TRBJ2-2 | TRBD2 | . | TRBV6-1 | CAELEFSGMRELFF | TGTGCCGAACTCGAATTTAGCGGGATGAGGGAGCTGTTTTTT
TRBJ2-7 | . | many | TRBV3-1 | CASSQDHYWDYEQYF | TGTGCCAGCAGCCAAGACCACTACTGGGATTACGAGCAGTACTTC
TRBJ2-6 | . | few | TRBV6-2/TRBV6-3 | CASIQWQGLSSGANVLTF | TGTGCCAGCATCCAATGGCAGGGCCTATCCTCTGGGGCCAACGTCCTGACTTTC
TRBJ2-6 | . | many | TRBV5-1 | CASSLAPQGSGANVLTF | TGCGCCAGCAGCTTGGCCCCACAGGGCTCTGGGGCCAACGTCCTGACTTTC
TRBJ1-1 | TRBD1 | . | TRBV19 | CASSPRTGADFF | TGTGCCAGTAGTCCAAGAACAGGGGCGGATTTCTTT
TRBJ2-7 | . | . | TRBV6-1 | CAITGHLAYEQYF | TGTGCCATCACCGGACACCTGGCCTACGAGCAGTACTTC
TRBJ1-2 | TRBD1 | . | TRBV28 | CASRTTGGANYGYTF | TGTGCCAGCAGAACGACAGGGGGGGCTAACTATGGCTACACCTTC
TRBJ1-1 | . | few | TRBV5-1 | CASSYYDPNTEAFF | TGCGCCAGCAGTTACTACGACCCGAACACTGAAGCTTTCTTT
TRBJ2-1 | TRBD2 | many | TRBV11-2 | CASRQTGLAIDEQFF | TGTGCCAGCAGACAAACGGGACTAGCAATTGATGAGCAGTTCTTC
TRBJ2-2 | . | few | TRBV27 | CASSLVRAGTVELFF | TGTGCCAGCAGTCTAGTCCGTGCGGGCACCGTGGAGCTGTTTTTT
TRBJ2-1 | TRBD1 | medium-sized | TRBV6-2/TRBV6-3 | CASRLGQTYNEQFF | TGTGCCAGCAGGCTGGGACAGACCTACAATGAGCAGTTCTTC
TRBJ2-7 | . | many | TRBV7-9 | CASSYNPSLSGLPYEQYF | TGTGCCAGCAGCTACAACCCAAGCCTAAGTGGCCTCCCCTACGAGCAGTACTTC
TRBJ2-5 | TRBD1 | few | TRBV28 | CASSLDRVETQYF | TGTGCCAGCAGTTTGGACAGGGTAGAGACCCAGTACTTC
TRBJ2-5 | TRBD2 | many | TRBV9 | CASSVDGLAGVRGTQYF | TGTGCCAGCAGCGTAGATGGACTAGCGGGAGTCCGAGGGACCCAGTACTTC
TRBJ2-1 | . | once | TRBV7-2 | CASSFEAPLGDNEQFF | TGTGCCAGCAGCTTTGAGGCTCCACTCGGAGACAATGAGCAGTTCTTC
TRBJ2-6 | . | many | TRBV20-1 | CSAWGSGPRSGANVLTF | TGCAGTGCTTGGGGTTCAGGCCCTCGGTCTGGGGCCAACGTCCTGACTTTC
TRBJ2-5 | . | many | TRBV20-1 | CSAGDRWGETQYF | TGCAGTGCTGGCGACAGGTGGGGGGAGACCCAGTACTTC
TRBJ2-7 | TRBD2 | medium-sized | TRBV7-2 | CASSLGSAGALEQYF | TGTGCCAGCAGCTTGGGGTCTGCGGGAGCCCTGGAGCAGTACTTC
TRBJ1-6 | . | few | TRBV6-1 | CASRRPGGNSPLHF | TGTGCCAGCAGGCGCCCCGGGGGTAATTCACCCCTCCACTTT
TRBJ1-5 | . | many | TRBV11-2 | CASSLDRAQPQHF | TGTGCCAGCAGCTTAGATAGAGCGCAGCCCCAGCATTTT
TRBJ2-1 | . | many | TRBV6-2/TRBV6-3 | CASSPGPGAKSSYNAQFF | TGTGCCAGCAGCCCGGGGCCAGGGGCTAAGAGCTCCTACAATGCGCAGTTCTTC
TRBJ1-1 | TRBD1 | many | TRBV5-7 | CASSLAGFVGQEAFF | TGTGCCAGCAGCTTGGCCGGGTTTGTGGGACAGGAAGCTTTCTTT
TRBJ2-7 | TRBD2 | many | TRBV20-1 | CSASRLAGAVEQYF | TGCAGTGCTAGTCGACTAGCGGGAGCTGTCGAGCAGTACTTC
TRBJ2-7 | . | . | TRBV6-1 | CASSPREGASDEQYF | TGTGCCAGCAGCCCCAGGGAGGGGGCCAGCGACGAGCAGTACTTC
TRBJ2-1 | . | . | TRBV11-1 | CASSLAGGHYNEQFF | TGTGCCAGCAGCTTAGCAGGAGGGCACTACAATGAGCAGTTCTTC
TRBJ1-2 | . | . | TRBV30 | CAWSVRGWDYFYTF | TGTGCCTGGAGTGTACGCGGATGGGACTATTTCTACACCTTC
TRBJ2-7 | TRBD1 | . | TRBV4-3 | CASSYLTGDEQYF | TGCGCCAGCAGCTACCTTACAGGGGACGAGCAGTACTTC
TRBJ2-5 | . | . | TRBV5-7 | CASSLYFTETKYF | TGTGCTAGCAGCTTATACTTTACAGAGACCAAGTACTTC
TRBJ2-6 | TRBD1 | few | TRBV20-1 | CSAVTTGDGTNVLTF | TGCAGTGCAGTCACTACAGGGGATGGGACCAACGTCCTGACTTTC
TRBJ2-7 | . | many | TRBV19 | CASSITFPPYLEQYF | TGTGCCAGTAGTATCACCTTCCCCCCCTATTTGGAGCAGTACTTC
TRBJ2-1 | . | few | TRBV2 | CASSSAPPGVGQQFF | TGTGCCAGCAGTTCCGCTCCCCCGGGGGTGGGGCAGCAGTTCTTC
TRBJ1-5 | TRBD1 | . | TRBV7-8 | CASSSGQDGNQPQHF | TGTGCCAGCAGCTCGGGACAGGACGGCAATCAGCCCCAGCATTTT
TRBJ1-5 | TRBD1 | . | TRBV5-1 | CASLLSGPGGAPYGNQPQHF | TGCGCCAGTCTCCTCAGTGGGCCAGGGGGCGCCCCTTACGGGAATCAGCCCCAGCATTTT
TRBJ2-7 | . | medium-sized | TRBV27 | CASTDSYSYEQYF | TGTGCCAGCACCGACTCATACTCCTACGAGCAGTACTTC
TRBJ2-7 | TRBD1 | many | TRBV5-1 | CASSLSGTGLSYEQYF | TGCGCCAGCAGCTTATCCGGGACAGGGCTGTCCTACGAGCAGTACTTC
TRBJ2-5 | . | many | TRBV2 | CASSEEAGQETQYF | TGTGCCAGCAGTGAAGAAGCGGGCCAAGAGACCCAGTACTTC
TRBJ2-7 | . | few | TRBV6-6 | CASSYPPRAEQYF | TGTGCCAGCAGTTACCCCCCAAGGGCCGAGCAGTACTTC
TRBJ1-5 | . | . | TRBV30 | CAWSSGAGHYSNQPQHF | TGTGCCTGGAGTTCCGGGGCCGGACACTATAGCAATCAGCCCCAGCATTTT
TRBJ2-7 | . | medium-sized | TRBV20-1 | CSARGGPGSYEQYF | TGCAGTGCTAGAGGGGGGCCAGGCTCCTACGAGCAGTACTTC